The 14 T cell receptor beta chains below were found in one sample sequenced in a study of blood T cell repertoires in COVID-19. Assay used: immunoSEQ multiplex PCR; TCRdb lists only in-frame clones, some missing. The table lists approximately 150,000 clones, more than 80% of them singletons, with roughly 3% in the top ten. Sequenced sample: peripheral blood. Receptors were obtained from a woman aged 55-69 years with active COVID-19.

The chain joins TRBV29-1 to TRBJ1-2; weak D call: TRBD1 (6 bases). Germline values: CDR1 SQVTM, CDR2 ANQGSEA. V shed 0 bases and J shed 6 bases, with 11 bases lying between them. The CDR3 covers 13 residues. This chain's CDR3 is CSVEETGFNGYTF. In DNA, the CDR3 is TGCAGCGTTGAAGAAACAGGGTTTAATGGCTACACCTTC.

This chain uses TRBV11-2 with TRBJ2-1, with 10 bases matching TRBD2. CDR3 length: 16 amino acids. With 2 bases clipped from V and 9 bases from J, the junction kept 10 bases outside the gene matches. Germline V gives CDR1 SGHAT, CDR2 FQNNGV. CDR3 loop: CASSLPWLAGEGEQFF. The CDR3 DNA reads TGTGCCAGCAGCTTACCGTGGCTAGCGGGAGAGGGTGAGCAGTTCTTC.

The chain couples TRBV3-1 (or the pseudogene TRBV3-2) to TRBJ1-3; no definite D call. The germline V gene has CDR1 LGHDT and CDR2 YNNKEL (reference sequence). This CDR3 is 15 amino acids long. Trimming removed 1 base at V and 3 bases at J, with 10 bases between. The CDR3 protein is CASSQVGVIGNTIYF. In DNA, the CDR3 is TGTGCCAGCAGCCAAGTCGGGGTAATTGGAAACACCATATATTTT.

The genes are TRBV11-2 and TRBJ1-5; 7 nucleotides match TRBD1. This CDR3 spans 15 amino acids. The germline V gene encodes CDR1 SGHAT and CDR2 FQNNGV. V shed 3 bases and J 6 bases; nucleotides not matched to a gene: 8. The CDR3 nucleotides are TGTGCCAGCAGCTTGTTTACGACAGGGATTCAGCCCCAGCATTTT. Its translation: CASSLFTTGIQPQHF. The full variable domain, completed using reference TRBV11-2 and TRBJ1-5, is EAGVAQSPRYKIIEKRQSVAFWCNPISGHATLYWYQQILGQGPKLLIQFQNNGVVDDSQLPKDRFSAERLKGVDSTLKIQPAKLEDSAVYLCASSLFTTGIQPQHFGDGTRLSIL.

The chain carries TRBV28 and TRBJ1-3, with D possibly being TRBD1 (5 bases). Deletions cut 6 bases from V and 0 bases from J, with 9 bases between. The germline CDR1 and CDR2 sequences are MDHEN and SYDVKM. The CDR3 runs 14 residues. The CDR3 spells CASSPGHSGNTIYF. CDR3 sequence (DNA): TGTGCCAGCAGCCCAGGGCACTCTGGAAACACCATATATTTT. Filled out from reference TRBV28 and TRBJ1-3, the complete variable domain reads DVKVTQSSRYLVKRTGEKVFLECVQDMDHENMFWYRQDPGLGLRLIYFSYDVKMKEKGDIPEGYSVSREKKERFSLILESASTNQTSMYLCASSPGHSGNTIYFGEGSWLTVV.

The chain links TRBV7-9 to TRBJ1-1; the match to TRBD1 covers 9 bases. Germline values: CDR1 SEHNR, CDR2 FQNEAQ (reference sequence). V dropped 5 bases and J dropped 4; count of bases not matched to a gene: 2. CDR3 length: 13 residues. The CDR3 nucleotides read TGTGCCAGCAGCCTGGGACAGGGCACTGAAGCTTTCTTT. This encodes CASSLGQGTEAFF.

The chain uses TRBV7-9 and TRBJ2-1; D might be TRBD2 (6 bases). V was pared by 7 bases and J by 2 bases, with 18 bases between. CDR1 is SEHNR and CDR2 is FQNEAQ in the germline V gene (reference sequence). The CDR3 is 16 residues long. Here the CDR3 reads CASMSVRDPPYNEQFF. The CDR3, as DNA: TGTGCCAGCATGTCGGTGCGGGATCCCCCCTACAATGAGCAGTTCTTC.

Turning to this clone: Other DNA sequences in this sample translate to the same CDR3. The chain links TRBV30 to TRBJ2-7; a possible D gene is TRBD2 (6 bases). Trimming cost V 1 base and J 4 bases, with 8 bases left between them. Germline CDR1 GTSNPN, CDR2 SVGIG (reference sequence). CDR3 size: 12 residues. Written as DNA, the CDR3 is TGTGCCTGGAGTGGTGGGACTTACGAGCAGTACTTC. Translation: CAWSGGTYEQYF.

CDR3 amino acids: CASSLSPTGSYGYTF. The DNA for the CDR3 is TGTGCCAGCAGTTTAAGTCCCACAGGGAGCTATGGCTACACCTTC. The chain links TRBV27 to TRBJ1-2; weak D call: TRBD1 (6 bases). This CDR3 contains 15 residues. Germline V lookup: CDR1 MNHEY, CDR2 SMNVEV (reference sequence). Trimming cost V 2 bases and J 4 bases, with 14 bases left between them.

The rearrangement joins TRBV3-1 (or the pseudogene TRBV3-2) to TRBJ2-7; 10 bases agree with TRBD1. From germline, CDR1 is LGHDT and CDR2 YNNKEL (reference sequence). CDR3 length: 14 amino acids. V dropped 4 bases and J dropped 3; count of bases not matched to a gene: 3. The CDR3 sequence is CASSRGTGVYEQYF. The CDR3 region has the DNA TGTGCCAGCAGCCGAGGGACAGGGGTCTACGAGCAGTACTTC.

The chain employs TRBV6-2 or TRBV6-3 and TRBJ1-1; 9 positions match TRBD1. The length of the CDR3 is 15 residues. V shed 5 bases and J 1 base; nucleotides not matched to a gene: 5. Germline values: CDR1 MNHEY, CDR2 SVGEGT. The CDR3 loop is CASSAPGQGNTEAFF. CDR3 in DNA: TGTGCCAGCAGTGCCCCGGGACAGGGGAACACTGAAGCTTTCTTT.

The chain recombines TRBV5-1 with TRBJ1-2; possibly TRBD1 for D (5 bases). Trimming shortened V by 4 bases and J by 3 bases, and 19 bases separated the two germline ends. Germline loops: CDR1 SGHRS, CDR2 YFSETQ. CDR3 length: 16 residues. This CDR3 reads CASSPGGGPEDYGYTF. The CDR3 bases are TGCGCCAGCAGCCCCGGGGGGGGTCCTGAGGACTATGGCTACACCTTC.

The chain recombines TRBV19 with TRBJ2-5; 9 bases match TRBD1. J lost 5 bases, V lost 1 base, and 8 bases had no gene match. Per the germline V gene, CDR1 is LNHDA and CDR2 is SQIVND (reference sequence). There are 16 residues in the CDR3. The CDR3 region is CASSIVSDRGRETQYF. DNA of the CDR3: TGTGCCAGTAGTATAGTCTCGGACAGGGGACGGGAGACCCAGTACTTC.

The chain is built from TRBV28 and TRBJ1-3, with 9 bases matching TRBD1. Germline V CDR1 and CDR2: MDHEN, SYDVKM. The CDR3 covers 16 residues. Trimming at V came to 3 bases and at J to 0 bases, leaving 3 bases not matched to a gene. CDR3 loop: CASSFQTGGSGNTIYF. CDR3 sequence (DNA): TGTGCCAGCAGTTTCCAGACAGGGGGCTCTGGAAACACCATATATTTT.